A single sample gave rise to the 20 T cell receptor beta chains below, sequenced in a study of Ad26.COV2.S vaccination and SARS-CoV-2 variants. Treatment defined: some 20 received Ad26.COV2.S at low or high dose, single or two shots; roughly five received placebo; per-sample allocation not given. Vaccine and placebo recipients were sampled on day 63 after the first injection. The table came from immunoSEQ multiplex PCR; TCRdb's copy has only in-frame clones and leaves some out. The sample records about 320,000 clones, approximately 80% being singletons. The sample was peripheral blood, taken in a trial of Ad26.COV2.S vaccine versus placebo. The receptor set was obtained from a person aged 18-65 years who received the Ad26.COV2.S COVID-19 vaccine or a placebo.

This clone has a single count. The CDR3 sequence: CASSPRTATKAFF. CDR3 in DNA: TGCGCCAGCAGCCCCAGGACAGCGACTAAAGCTTTCTTT. The V and J genes are TRBV4-1 and TRBJ1-1, with D perhaps TRBD1 (6 bases). The CDR3 sequence is 13 residues long. Per germline, CDR1 MGHRA and CDR2 YSYEKL. The V and J ends lost 4 bases and 9 bases respectively, with 15 bases between them.

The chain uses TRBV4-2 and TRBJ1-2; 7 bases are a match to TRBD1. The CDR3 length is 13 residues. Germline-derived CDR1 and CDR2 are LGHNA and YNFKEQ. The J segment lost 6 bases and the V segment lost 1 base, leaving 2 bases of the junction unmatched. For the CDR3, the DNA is TGTGCCAGCAGCCAAGCGACAGGGAATGGCTACACCTTC. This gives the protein CASSQATGNGYTF.

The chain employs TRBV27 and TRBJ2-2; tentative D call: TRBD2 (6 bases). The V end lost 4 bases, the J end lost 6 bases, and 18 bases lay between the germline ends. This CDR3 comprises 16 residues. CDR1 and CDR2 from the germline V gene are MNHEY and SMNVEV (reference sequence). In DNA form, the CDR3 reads TGTGCCAGCAGTTCCCCAACGGGGGTCGTCTCCGGGGAGCTGTTTTTT. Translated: CASSSPTGVVSGELFF.

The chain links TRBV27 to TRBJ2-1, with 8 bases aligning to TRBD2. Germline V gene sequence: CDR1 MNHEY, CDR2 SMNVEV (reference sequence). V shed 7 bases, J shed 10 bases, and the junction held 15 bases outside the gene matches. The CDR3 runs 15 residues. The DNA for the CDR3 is TGTGCCAGCATTACCCATTCGCGGGGGGCAGGGGAGCAGTTCTTC. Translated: CASITHSRGAGEQFF.

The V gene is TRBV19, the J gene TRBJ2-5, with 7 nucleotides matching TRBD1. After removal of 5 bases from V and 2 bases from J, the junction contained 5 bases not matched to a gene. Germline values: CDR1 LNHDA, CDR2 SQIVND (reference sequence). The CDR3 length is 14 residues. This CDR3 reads CASSPTGLQETQYF. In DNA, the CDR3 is TGTGCCAGTAGTCCGACAGGGCTTCAAGAGACCCAGTACTTC.

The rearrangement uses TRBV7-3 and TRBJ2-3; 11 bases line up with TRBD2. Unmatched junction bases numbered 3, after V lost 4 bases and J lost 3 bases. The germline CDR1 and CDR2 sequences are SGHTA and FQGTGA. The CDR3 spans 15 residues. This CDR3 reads CASSSTSGVTDTQYF. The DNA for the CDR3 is TGTGCCAGCAGCTCGACTAGCGGGGTGACAGATACGCAGTATTTT.

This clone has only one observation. The CDR3 here is CSGRAVTGELFF. The CDR3 nucleotides read TGCAGCGGACGGGCAGTCACCGGGGAGCTGTTTTTT. The chain carries TRBV29-1 and TRBJ2-2, with D unclear. Trimming removed 7 bases from V and 4 bases from J, with 10 bases in between. Germline-derived CDR1 and CDR2 are SQVTM and ANQGSEA. The CDR3 spans 12 residues.

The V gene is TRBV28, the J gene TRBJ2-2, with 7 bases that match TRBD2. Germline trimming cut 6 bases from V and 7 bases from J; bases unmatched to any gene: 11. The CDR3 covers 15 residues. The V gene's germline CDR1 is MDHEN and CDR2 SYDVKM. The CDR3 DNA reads TGTGCCAGCAGCCCTCGGTGGGGGGAGGGCGGGGAGCTGTTTTTT. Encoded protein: CASSPRWGEGGELFF. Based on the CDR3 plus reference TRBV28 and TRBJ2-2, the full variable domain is DVKVTQSSRYLVKRTGEKVFLECVQDMDHENMFWYRQDPGLGLRLIYFSYDVKMKEKGDIPEGYSVSREKKERFSLILESASTNQTSMYLCASSPRWGEGGELFFGEGSRLTVL.

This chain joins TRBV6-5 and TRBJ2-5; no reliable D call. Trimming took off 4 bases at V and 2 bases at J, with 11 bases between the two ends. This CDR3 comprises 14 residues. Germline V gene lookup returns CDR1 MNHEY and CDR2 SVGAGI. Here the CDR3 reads CASSSYGIQETQYF. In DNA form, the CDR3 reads TGTGCCAGCAGTTCGTATGGGATACAAGAGACCCAGTACTTC.

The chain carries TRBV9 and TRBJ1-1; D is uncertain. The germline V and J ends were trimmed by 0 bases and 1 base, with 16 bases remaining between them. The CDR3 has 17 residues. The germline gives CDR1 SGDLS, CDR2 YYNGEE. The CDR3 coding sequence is TGTGCCAGCAGCGTAGAGATGGAGATCTATGGGAACACTGAAGCTTTCTTT. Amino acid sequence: CASSVEMEIYGNTEAFF. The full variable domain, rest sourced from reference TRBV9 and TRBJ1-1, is DSGVTQTPKHLITATGQRVTLRCSPRSGDLSVYWYQQSLDQGLQFLIQYYNGEERAKGNILERFSAQQFPDLHSELNLSSLELGDSALYFCASSVEMEIYGNTEAFFGQGTRLTVV.

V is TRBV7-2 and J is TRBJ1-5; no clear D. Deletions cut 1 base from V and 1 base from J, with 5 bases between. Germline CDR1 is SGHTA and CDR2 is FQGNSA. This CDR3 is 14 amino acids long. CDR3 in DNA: TGTGCCAGCAGCTTAGGTCGGAGCAATCAGCCCCAGCATTTT. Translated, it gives CASSLGRSNQPQHF.

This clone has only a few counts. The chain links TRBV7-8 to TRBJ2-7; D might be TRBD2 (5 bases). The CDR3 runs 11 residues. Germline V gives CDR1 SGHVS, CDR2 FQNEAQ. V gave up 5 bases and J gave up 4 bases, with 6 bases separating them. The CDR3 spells CASSPGYEQYF. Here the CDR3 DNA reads TGTGCCAGCAGCCCGGGATACGAGCAGTACTTC. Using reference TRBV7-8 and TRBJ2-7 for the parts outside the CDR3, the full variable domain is GAGVSQSPRYKVAKRGQDVALRCDPISGHVSLFWYQQALGQGPEFLTYFQNEAQLDKSGLPSDRFFAERPEGSVSTLKIQRTQQEDSAVYLCASSPGYEQYFGPGTRLTVT.

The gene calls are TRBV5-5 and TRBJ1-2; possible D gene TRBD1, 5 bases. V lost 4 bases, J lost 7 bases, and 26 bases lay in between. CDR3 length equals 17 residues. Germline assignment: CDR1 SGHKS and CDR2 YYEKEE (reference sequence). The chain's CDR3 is CASSPTYTGTRSSGYTF. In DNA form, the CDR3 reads TGTGCCAGCAGCCCCACGTACACCGGGACCCGCTCCTCTGGCTACACCTTC.

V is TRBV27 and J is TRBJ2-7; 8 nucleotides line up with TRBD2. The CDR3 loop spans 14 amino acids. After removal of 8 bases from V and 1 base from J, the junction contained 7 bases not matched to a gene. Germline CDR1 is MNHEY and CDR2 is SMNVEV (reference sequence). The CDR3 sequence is CASRRGLVSYEQYF. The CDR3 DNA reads TGTGCCAGCCGCAGGGGACTAGTGTCCTACGAGCAGTACTTC.

The CDR3 protein is CASSLVASGDNYNEQFF. As DNA, the CDR3 is TGTGCCAGCAGCTTGGTGGCTAGCGGGGATAACTACAATGAGCAGTTCTTC. The chain links TRBV5-4 to TRBJ2-1; 9 bases are shared with TRBD2. V lost 0 bases and J lost 3; bases outside the gene matches: 7. Germline-derived CDR1 and CDR2 are SGHNT and YYREEE (reference sequence). The CDR3 covers 17 residues.

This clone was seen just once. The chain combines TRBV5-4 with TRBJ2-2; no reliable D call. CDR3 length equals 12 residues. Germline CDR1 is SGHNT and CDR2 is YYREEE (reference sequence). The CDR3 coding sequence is TGTACAGTCTCCGCGAACACCGGGGAGCTGTTTTTT. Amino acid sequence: CTVSANTGELFF.

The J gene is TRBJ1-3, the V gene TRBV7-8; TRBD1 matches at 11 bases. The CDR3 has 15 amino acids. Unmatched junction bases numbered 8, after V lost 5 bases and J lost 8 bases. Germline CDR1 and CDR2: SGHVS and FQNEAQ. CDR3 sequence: CASSKTGTGGDTIYF. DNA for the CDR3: TGTGCCAGCAGCAAGACCGGGACAGGGGGTGACACCATATATTTT.

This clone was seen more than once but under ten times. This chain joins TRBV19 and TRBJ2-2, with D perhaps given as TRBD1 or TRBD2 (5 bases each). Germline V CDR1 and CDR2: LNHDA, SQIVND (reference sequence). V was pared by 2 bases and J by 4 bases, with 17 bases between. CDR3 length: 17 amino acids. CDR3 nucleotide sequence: TGTGCCAGTAGTATACGGCTCGGGGCAGGCCGCACCGGGGAGCTGTTTTTT. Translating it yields CASSIRLGAGRTGELFF.

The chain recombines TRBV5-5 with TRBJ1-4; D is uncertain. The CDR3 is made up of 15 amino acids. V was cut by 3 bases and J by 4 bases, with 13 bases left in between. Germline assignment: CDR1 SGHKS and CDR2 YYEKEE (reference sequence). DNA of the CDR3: TGTGCCAGCAGCTCCCAGACGAGCGTTAATGAAAAACTGTTTTTT. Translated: CASSSQTSVNEKLFF.

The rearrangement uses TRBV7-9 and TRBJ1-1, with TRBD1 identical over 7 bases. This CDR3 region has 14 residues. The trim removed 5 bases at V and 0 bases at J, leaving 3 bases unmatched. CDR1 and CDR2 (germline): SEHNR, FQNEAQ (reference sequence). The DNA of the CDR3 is TGTGCCAGCAGCCCGACAGGGATGAACACTGAAGCTTTCTTT. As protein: CASSPTGMNTEAFF.